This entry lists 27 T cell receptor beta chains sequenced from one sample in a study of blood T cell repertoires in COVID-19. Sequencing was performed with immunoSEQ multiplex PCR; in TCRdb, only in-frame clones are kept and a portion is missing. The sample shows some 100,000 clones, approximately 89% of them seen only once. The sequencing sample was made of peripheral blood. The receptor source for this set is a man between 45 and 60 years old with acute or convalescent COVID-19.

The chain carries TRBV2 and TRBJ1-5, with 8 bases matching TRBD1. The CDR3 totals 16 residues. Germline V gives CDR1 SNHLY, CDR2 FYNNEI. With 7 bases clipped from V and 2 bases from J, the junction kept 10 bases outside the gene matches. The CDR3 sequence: CASTRQGAWGNQPQHF. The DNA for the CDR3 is TGTGCCAGCACCCGTCAGGGGGCTTGGGGCAATCAGCCCCAGCATTTT.

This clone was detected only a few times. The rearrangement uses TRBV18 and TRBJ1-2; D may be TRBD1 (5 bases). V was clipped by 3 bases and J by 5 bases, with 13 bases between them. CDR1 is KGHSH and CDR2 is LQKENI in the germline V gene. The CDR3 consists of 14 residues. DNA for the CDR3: TGTGCCAGCTCACCCGGACATGCTCTATATGGCTACACCTTC. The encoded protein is CASSPGHALYGYTF.

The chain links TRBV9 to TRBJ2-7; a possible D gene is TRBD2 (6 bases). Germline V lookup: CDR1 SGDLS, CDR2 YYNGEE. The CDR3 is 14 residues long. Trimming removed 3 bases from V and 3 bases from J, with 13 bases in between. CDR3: CASSAYDGSYEQYF. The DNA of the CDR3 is TGTGCCAGCAGCGCCTACGACGGGAGCTACGAGCAGTACTTC.

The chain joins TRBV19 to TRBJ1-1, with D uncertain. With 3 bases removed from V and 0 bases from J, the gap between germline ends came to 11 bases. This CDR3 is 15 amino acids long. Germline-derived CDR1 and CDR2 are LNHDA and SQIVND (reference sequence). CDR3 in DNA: TGTGCCAGTAGTATCCTAGACGGCCTGAACACTGAAGCTTTCTTT. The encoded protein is CASSILDGLNTEAFF.

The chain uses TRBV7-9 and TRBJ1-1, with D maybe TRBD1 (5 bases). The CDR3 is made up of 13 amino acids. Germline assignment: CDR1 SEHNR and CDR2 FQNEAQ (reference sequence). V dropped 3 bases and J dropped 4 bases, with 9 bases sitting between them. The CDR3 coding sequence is TGTGCCAGCAGCTTCGGGGGGAGCACTGAAGCTTTCTTT. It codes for CASSFGGSTEAFF.

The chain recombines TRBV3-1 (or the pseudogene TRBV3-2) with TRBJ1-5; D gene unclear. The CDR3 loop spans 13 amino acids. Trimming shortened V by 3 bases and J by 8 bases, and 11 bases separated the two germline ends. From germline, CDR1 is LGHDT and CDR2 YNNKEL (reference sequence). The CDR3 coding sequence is TGTGCCAGCAGCCACTACGGAGTGGAGCCCCAGCATTTT. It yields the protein CASSHYGVEPQHF.

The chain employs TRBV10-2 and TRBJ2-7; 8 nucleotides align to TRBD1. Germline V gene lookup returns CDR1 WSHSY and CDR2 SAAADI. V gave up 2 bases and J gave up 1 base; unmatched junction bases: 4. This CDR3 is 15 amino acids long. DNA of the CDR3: TGCGCCAGCAGTGAGGTGACAGGGGCATCCTACGAGCAGTACTTC. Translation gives CASSEVTGASYEQYF.

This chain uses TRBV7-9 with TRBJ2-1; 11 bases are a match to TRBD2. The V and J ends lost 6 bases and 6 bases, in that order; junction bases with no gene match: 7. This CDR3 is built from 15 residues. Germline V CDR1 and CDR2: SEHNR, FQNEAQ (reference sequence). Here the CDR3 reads CASRPLAGGFNEQFF. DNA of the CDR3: TGTGCCAGCAGGCCTCTAGCGGGAGGCTTCAATGAGCAGTTCTTC.

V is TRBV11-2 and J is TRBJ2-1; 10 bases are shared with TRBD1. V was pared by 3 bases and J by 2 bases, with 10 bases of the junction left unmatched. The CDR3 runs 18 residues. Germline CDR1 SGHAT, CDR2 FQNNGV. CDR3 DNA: TGTGCCAGCAGCTTGAGACGCCGGGACAGGGGCACCTACAATGAGCAGTTCTTC. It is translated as CASSLRRRDRGTYNEQFF.

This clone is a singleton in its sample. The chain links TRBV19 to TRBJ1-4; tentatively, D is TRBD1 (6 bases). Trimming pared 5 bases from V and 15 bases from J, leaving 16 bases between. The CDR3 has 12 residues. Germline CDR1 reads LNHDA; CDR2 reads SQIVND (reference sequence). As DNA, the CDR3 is TGTGCCAGTAGTCCACGAGGGGGTGACATGTTTTTT. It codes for CASSPRGGDMFF.

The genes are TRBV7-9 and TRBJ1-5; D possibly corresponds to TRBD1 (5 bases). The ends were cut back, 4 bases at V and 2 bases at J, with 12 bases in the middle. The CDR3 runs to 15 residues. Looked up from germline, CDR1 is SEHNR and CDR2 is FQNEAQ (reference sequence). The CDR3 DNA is TGTGCCAGCAGCTCCGGGGGTGGGGGCAATCAGCCCCAGCATTTT. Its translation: CASSSGGGGNQPQHF.

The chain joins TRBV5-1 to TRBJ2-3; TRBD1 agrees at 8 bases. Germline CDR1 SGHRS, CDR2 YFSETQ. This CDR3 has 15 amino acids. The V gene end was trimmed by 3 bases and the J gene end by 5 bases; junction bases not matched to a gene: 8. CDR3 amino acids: CASSSVPGQEDTQYF. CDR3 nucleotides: TGCGCCAGCAGCTCGGTCCCGGGACAGGAAGATACGCAGTATTTT.

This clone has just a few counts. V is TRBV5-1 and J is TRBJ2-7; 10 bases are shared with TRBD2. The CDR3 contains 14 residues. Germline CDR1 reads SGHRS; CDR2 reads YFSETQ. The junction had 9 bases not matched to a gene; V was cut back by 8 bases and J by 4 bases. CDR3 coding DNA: TGCGCCAGTCAGAGCGGGAGGGCCGGGTACGAGCAGTACTTC. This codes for CASQSGRAGYEQYF.

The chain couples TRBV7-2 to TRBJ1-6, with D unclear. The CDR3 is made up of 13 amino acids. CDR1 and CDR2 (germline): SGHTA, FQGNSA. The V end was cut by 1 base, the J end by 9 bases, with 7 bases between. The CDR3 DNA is TGTGCCAGCAGCTTAGACGGTGTTTCACCCCTCCACTTT. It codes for CASSLDGVSPLHF.

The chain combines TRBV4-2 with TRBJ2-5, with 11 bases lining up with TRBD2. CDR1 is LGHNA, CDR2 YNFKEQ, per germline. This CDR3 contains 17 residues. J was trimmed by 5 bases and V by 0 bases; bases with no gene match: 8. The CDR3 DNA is TGTGCCAGCAGCCAAGAAAATAGCGGGAGGGCCTTGGAGACCCAGTACTTC. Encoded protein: CASSQENSGRALETQYF.

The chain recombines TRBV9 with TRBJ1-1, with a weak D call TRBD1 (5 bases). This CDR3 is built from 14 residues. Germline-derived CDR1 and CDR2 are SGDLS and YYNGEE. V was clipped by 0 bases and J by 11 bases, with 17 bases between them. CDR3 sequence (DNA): TGTGCCAGCAGCGTAGTAGGGGACGGGGGTCAGGCTTTCTTT. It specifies CASSVVGDGGQAFF.

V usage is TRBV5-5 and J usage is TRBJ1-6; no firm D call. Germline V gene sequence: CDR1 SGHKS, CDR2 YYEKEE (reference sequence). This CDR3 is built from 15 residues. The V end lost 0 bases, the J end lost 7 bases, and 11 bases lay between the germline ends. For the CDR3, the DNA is TGTGCCAGCAGCTTGGCCGGGCGGGTAAATTCACCCCTCCACTTT. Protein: CASSLAGRVNSPLHF.

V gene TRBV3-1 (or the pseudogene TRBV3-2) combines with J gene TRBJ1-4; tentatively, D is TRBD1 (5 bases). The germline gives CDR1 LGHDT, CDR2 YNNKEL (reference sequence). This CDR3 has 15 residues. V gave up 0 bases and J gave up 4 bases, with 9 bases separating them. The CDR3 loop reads CASSQDLGLNEKLFF. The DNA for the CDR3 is TGTGCCAGCAGCCAAGATCTGGGACTTAATGAAAAACTGTTTTTT.

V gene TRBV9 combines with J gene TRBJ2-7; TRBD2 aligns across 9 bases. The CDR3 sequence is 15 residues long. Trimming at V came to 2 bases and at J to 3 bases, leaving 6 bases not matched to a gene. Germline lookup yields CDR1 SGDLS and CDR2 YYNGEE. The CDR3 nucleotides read TGTGCCAGCAGCGTTGGGACTAGCCCTAACTACGAGCAGTACTTC. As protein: CASSVGTSPNYEQYF.

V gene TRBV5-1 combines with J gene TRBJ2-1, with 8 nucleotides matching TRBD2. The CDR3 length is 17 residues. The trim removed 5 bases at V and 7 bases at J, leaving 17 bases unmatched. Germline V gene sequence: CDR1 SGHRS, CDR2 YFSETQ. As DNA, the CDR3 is TGCGCCAGCAGTTCTGGGACCGGGACTAGGATCCGAAATGAGCAGTTCTTC. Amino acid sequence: CASSSGTGTRIRNEQFF.

The CDR3 sequence: CASSIGTGENYGYTF. The CDR3, as DNA: TGTGCCAGTAGTATCGGGACAGGGGAGAACTATGGCTACACCTTC. The genes are TRBV19 and TRBJ1-2; 10 nucleotides line up with TRBD1. The CDR3 spans 15 residues. Losses at the gene ends were 3 bases for V and 2 bases for J; bases not matched to a gene: 3. Germline lookup yields CDR1 LNHDA and CDR2 SQIVND (reference sequence).

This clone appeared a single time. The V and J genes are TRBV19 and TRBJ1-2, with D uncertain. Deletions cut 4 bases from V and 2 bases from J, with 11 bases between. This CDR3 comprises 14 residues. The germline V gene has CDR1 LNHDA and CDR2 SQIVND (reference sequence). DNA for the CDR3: TGTGCCAGTAGTAGTATAGGCAGGAACTATGGCTACACCTTC. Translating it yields CASSSIGRNYGYTF.

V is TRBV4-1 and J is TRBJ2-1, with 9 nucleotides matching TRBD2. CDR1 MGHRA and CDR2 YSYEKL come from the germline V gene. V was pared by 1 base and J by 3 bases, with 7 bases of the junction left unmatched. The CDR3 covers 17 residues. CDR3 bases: TGCGCCAGCAGCCAAGCCACGACTAGCGGAGACTACAATGAGCAGTTCTTC. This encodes CASSQATTSGDYNEQFF.

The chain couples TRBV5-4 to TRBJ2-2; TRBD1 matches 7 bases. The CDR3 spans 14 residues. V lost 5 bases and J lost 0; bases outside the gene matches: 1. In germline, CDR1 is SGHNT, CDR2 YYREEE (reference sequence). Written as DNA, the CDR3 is TGTGCCAGCAGGGGGACAGCGAACACCGGGGAGCTGTTTTTT. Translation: CASRGTANTGELFF.

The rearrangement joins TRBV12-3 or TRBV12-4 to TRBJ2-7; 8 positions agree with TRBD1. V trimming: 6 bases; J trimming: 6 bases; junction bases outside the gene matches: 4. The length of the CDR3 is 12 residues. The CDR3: CASSPTGGEQYF. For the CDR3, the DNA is TGTGCCAGCAGCCCCACAGGGGGCGAGCAGTACTTC.

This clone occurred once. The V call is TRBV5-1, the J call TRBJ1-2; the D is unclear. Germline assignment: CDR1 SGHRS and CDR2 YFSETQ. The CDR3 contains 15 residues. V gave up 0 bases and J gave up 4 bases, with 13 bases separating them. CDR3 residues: CASSLALESLYGYTF. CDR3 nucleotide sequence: TGCGCCAGCAGCTTGGCGTTAGAGAGTCTCTATGGCTACACCTTC. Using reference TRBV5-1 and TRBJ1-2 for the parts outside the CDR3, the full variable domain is KAGVTQTPRYLIKTRGQQVTLSCSPISGHRSVSWYQQTPGQGLQFLFEYFSETQRNKGNFPGRFSGRQFSNSRSEMNVSTLELGDSALYLCASSLALESLYGYTFGSGTRLTVV.

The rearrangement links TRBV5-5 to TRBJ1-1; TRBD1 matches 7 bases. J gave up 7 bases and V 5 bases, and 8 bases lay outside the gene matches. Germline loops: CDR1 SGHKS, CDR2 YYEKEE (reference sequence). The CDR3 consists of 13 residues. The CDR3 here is CASSSLGDSEAFF. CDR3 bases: TGTGCCAGCAGTTCCCTCGGGGACAGTGAAGCTTTCTTT.